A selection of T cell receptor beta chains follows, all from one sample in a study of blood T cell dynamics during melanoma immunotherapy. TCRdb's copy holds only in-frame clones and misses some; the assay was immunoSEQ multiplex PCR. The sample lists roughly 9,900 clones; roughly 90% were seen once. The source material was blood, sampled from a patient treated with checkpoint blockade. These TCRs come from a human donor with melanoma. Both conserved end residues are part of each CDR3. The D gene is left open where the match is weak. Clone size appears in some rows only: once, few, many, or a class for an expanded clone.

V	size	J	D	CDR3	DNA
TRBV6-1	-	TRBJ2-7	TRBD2	CASRRQPGGYEQYF	TGTGCCAGCAGGCGACAGCCGGGGGGATACGAGCAGTACTTC
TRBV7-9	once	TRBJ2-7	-	CASSPGFPGEQYF	TGTGCCAGCAGCCCAGGTTTCCCGGGAGAGCAGTACTTC
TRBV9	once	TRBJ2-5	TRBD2	CASSARLAGFETQYF	TGTGCCAGCAGCGCCCGACTAGCGGGATTCGAGACCCAGTACTTC
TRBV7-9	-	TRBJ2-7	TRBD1	CASTRGQGSSYEQYF	TGTGCCAGCACCCGGGGACAGGGATCGTCCTACGAGCAGTACTTC
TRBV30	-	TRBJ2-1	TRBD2	CAWGGGGVQFF	TGTGCCTGGGGCGGTGGGGGGGTGCAGTTCTTC
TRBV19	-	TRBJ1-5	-	CASHYGTRSNQPQHF	TGTGCCAGCCACTATGGGACCCGAAGCAATCAGCCCCAGCATTTT
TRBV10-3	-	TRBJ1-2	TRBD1	CAISASLQGGNYGYTF	TGTGCCATCAGTGCCTCTTTACAGGGGGGGAACTATGGCTACACCTTC
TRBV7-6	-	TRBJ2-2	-	CASSPVGPANTGELFF	TGTGCCAGCAGCCCCGTGGGACCCGCGAACACCGGGGAGCTGTTTTTT
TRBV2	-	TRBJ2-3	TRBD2	CASSTSGRAEVTQYF	TGTGCCAGCAGCACTAGCGGGAGGGCCGAAGTTACGCAGTATTTT
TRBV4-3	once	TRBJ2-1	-	CASSQEDRPDNEQFF	TGCGCCAGCAGCCAAGAAGACCGCCCCGACAATGAGCAGTTCTTC
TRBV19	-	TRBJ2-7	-	CASSVSRATYEQYF	TGTGCCAGTAGTGTGTCTAGGGCCACCTACGAGCAGTACTTC
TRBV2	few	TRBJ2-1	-	CASSLGLTEQFF	TGTGCCAGCAGTCTTGGACTAACTGAGCAGTTCTTC
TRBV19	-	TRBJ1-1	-	CASSIDPRLNTEAFF	TGTGCCAGTAGTATAGATCCTCGGTTGAACACTGAAGCTTTCTTT
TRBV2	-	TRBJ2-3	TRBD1	CASSEQGQGADTQYF	TGTGCCAGCAGTGAACAGGGACAGGGGGCAGATACGCAGTATTTT
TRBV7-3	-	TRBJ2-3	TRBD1	CASSPQQGGPQYF	TGTGCCAGCAGCCCGCAACAGGGGGGCCCGCAGTATTTT
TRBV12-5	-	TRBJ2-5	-	CASGPGGGAETQYF	TGTGCTAGTGGCCCTGGGGGGGGCGCGGAGACCCAGTACTTC
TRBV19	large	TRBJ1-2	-	CASFKPEQGVYGYTF	TGTGCCAGTTTCAAACCAGAACAGGGAGTATATGGCTACACCTTC
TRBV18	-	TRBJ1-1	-	CASSLSRETEAFF	TGTGCCAGCTCACTATCCCGGGAGACTGAAGCTTTCTTT
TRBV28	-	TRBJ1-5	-	CASSFGNQPQHF	TGTGCCAGCAGTTTTGGCAATCAGCCCCAGCATTTT
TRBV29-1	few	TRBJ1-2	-	CSVGATLSYTF	TGCAGCGTTGGAGCAACCCTTAGCTACACCTTC
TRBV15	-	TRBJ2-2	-	CATSGSSNTGELFF	TGTGCCACCAGCGGGAGTTCGAACACCGGGGAGCTGTTTTTT
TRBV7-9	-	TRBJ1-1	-	CASSLVRTNTEAFF	TGTGCCAGCAGCTTAGTTCGGACTAACACTGAAGCTTTCTTT
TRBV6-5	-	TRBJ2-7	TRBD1	CASSYWAGGGYEQYF	TGTGCCAGCAGTTACTGGGCAGGGGGCGGGTACGAGCAGTACTTC
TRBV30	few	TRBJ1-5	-	CAWSVTGIQPQHF	TGTGCCTGGAGTGTAACGGGAATTCAGCCCCAGCATTTT
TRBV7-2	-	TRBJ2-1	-	CASSLNSVNEQFF	TGTGCCAGCAGCTTGAATAGCGTAAATGAGCAGTTCTTC
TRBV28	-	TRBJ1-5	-	CARRSRGNQPQHF	TGTGCCCGACGGAGTCGGGGCAATCAGCCCCAGCATTTT
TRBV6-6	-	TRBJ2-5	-	CASKPSDQETQYF	TGTGCCAGCAAACCTAGCGACCAAGAGACCCAGTACTTC
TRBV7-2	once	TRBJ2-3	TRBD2	CASSRASGLTDTQYF	TGTGCCAGCAGTAGGGCTAGCGGCCTCACAGATACGCAGTATTTT
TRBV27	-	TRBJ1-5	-	CASRGGNQPQHF	TGTGCCAGCAGGGGTGGCAATCAGCCCCAGCATTTT